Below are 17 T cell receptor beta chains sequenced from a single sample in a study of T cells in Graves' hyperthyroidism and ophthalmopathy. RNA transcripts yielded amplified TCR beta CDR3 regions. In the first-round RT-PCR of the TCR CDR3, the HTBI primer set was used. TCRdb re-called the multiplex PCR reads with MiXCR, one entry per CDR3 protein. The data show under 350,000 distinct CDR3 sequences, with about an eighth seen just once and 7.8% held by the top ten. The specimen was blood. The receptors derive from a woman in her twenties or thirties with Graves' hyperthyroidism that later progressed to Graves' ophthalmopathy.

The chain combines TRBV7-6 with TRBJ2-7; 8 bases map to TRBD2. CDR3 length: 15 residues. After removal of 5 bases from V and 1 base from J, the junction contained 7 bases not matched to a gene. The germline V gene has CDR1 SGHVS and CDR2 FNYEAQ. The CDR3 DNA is TGTGCCAGCAGCCCCGGGGGGGGGCTATCCTACGAGCAGTACTTC. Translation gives CASSPGGGLSYEQYF.

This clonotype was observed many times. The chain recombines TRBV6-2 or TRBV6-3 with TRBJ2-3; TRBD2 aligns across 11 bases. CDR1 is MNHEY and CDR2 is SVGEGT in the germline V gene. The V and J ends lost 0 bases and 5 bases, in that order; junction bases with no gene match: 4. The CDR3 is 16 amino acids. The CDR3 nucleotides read TGTGCCAGCAGTTACTCGCTAGCGGGAGGAGAAGATACGCAGTATTTT. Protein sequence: CASSYSLAGGEDTQYF.

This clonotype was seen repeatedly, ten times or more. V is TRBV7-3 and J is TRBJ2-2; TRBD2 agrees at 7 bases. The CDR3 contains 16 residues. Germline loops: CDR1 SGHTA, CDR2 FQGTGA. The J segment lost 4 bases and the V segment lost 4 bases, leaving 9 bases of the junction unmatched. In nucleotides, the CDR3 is TGTGCCAGCAGCTCCGGGGCGGCTAGCGGCACCGGGGAGCTGTTTTTT. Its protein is CASSSGAASGTGELFF.

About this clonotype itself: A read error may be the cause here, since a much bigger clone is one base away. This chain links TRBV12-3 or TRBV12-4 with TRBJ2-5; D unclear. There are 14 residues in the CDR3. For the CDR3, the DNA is TGTGCCAGCAGTCCCTTCGCGGACCAAGAGACCCGGTACTTC. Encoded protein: CASSPFADQETRYF.

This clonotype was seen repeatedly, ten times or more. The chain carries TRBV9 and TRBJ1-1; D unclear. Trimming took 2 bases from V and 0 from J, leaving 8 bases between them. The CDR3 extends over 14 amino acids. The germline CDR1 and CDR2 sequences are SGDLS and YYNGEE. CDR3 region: CASSVGFLNTEAFF. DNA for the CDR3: TGTGCCAGCAGCGTGGGGTTCTTGAACACTGAAGCTTTCTTT.

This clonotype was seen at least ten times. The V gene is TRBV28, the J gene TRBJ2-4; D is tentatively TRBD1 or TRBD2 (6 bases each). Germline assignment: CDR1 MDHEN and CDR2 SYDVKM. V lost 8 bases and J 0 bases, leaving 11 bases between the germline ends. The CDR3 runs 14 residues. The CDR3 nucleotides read TGTGCCAGCTCGGGGGCACTAGCCAAAAACATTCAGTACTTC. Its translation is CASSGALAKNIQYF.

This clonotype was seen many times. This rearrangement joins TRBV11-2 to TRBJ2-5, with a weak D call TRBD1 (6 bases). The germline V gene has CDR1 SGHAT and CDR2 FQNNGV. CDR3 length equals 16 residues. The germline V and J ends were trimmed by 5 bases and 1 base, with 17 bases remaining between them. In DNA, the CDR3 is TGTGCCAGCAGCCCAGGAGGACAGATACTCCAAGAGACCCAGTACTTC. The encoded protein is CASSPGGQILQETQYF.

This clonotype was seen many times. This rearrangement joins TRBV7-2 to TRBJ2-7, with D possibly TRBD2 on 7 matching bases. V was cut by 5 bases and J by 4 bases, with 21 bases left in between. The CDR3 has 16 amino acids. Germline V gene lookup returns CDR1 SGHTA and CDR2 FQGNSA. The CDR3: CASSTGGPKHLYEQYF. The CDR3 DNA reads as TGTGCCAGCAGCACCGGGGGGCCTAAGCACCTTTACGAGCAGTACTTC.

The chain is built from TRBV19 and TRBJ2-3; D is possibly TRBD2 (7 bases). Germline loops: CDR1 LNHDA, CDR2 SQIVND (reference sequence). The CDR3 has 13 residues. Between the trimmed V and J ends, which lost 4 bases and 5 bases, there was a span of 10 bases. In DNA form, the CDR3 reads TGTGCCAGTAGTACAGGGGAGGGAGATACGCAGTATTTT. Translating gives CASSTGEGDTQYF.

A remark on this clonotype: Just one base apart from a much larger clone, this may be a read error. CDR3 nucleotides: TGTGCCAGCAGCGTCGGGACAGCCAATTCACCCCTCCACTTT. Translating gives CASSVGTANSPLHF. The chain links TRBV9 to TRBJ1-6; TRBD1 matches 7 bases. Trimming cost V 2 bases and J 7 bases; bases outside gene matches: 3. Germline CDR1 reads SGDLS; CDR2 reads YYNGEE. The CDR3 length is 14 residues.

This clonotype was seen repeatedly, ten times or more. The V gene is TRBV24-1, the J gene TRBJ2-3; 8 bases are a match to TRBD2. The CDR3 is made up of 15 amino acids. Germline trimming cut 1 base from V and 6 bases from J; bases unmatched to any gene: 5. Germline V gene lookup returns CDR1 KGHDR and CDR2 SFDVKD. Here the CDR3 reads CATSDLGAGEDTQYF. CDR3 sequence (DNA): TGTGCCACCAGTGATTTAGGAGCGGGAGAGGATACGCAGTATTTT.

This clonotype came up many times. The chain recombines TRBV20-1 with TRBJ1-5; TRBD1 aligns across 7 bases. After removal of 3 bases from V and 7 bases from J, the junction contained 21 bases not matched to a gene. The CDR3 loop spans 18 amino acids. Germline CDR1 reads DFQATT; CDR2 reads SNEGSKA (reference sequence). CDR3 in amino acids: CSASRRGPARLAGQPQHF. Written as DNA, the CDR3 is TGCAGTGCTAGTAGGAGGGGGCCAGCACGTTTGGCGGGACAGCCCCAGCATTTT.

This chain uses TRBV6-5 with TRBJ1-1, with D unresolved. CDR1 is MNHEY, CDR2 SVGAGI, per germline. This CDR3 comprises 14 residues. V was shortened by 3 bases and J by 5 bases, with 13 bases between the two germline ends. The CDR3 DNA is TGTGCCAGCAGTTATCAACAGACGTTTACTGAAGCTTTCTTT. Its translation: CASSYQQTFTEAFF.

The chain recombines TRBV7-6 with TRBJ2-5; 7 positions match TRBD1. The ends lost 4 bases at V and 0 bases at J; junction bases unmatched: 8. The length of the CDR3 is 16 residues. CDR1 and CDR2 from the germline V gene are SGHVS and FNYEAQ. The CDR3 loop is CASSWGITGDQETQYF. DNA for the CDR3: TGTGCCAGCAGCTGGGGAATAACAGGGGACCAAGAGACCCAGTACTTC. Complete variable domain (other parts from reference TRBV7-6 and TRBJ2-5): GAGVSQSPRYKVTKRGQDVALRCDPISGHVSLYWYRQALGQGPEFLTYFNYEAQQDKSGLPNDRFSAERPEGSISTLTIQRTEQRDSAMYRCASSWGITGDQETQYFGPGTRLLVL.

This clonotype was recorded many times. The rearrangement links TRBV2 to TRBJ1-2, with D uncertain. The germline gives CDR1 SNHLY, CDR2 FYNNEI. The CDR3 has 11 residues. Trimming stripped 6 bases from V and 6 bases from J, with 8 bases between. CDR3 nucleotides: TGTGCCAGCAGAAGAACAAATGGCTACACCTTC. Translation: CASRRTNGYTF.

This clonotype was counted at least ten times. For the CDR3, the DNA is TGTGCCACCCGGGGTTGGAGCACTGAAGCTTTCTTT. It yields the protein CATRGWSTEAFF. The V gene is TRBV6-1, the J gene TRBJ1-1; no definite D call. The germline V and J ends were trimmed by 10 bases and 4 bases, with 13 bases remaining between them. This CDR3 comprises 12 residues. Germline V gene lookup returns CDR1 MNHNS and CDR2 SASEGT.

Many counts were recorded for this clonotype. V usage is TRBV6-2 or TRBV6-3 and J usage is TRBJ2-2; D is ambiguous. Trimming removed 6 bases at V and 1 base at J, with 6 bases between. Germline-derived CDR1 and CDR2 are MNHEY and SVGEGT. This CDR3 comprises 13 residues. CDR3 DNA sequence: TGTGCCAGCAGGGGATGGAACACCGGGGAGCTGTTTTTT. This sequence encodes CASRGWNTGELFF.